Listed here are 26 T cell receptor beta chains from one sample, sequenced in a study of cytomegalovirus exposure and HLA in healthy donors. PCR used 60 Vbeta primers and 13 Jbeta primers. Using immunoSEQ multiplex PCR, the repertoire was profiled, and TCRdb retains in-frame clones only, with some absent. This table holds about 160,000 clones, over 75% found once. The sequencing sample was made of PBMCs. The receptors were sampled from a woman in her forties or fifties in good health and CMV-seropositive.

The genes are TRBV19 and TRBJ2-3; TRBD1 matches at 8 bases. V trimming: 5 bases; J trimming: 8 bases; junction bases outside the gene matches: 12. Germline V gives CDR1 LNHDA, CDR2 SQIVND (reference sequence). This CDR3 has 15 amino acids. In nucleotides, the CDR3 is TGTGCCAGTAGTCGCCTTGGGCCCACAGGGGGTACGCAGTATTTT. Translation: CASSRLGPTGGTQYF.

This clone was observed a few times. This chain links TRBV4-2 with TRBJ1-2, with D unresolved. The CDR3 consists of 13 residues. Germline assignment: CDR1 LGHNA and CDR2 YNFKEQ. The V end lost 0 bases, the J end lost 4 bases, and 6 bases lay between the germline ends. The CDR3 DNA sequence: TGTGCCAGCAGCCAAGATCTCTTCTATGGCTACACCTTC. Protein sequence: CASSQDLFYGYTF.

This chain joins TRBV12-2 and TRBJ2-1; the table assigns TRBD2, which was not confirmed against the DNA. TRBV12-2 is assigned pseudogene status. The CDR3 length is 17 residues. CDR3 nucleotides: TGTGCAAGTCGCTTAGCGAAAGAACTAGCGGGAGCCGGTGAGCAGTTCTTC. As protein: CASRLAKELAGAGEQFF.

The chain is built from TRBV30 and TRBJ1-2; D uncertain. The germline V and J ends were trimmed by 2 bases and 8 bases, with 9 bases remaining between them. CDR1 is GTSNPN, CDR2 SVGIG, per germline (reference sequence). The CDR3 is made up of 11 amino acids. In DNA form, the CDR3 reads TGTGCCTGGAGTACGGGAAGCGGCTACACCTTC. It translates to CAWSTGSGYTF.

The gene calls are TRBV7-2 and TRBJ2-7, with 13 positions matching TRBD2. The J segment lost 12 bases and the V segment lost 5 bases, leaving 4 bases of the junction unmatched. This CDR3 has 12 residues. Per the germline V gene, CDR1 is SGHTA and CDR2 is FQGNSA. The CDR3 DNA follows: TGTGCCAGCAGCCTCGGACTAGCGGGGGCGTACTTC. Its protein product is CASSLGLAGAYF.

The sample holds one count of this clone. The gene calls are TRBV18 and TRBJ1-2; the match to TRBD1 covers 10 bases. The V segment lost 1 base and the J segment 7 bases; nucleotides outside the gene matches: 3. Per germline, CDR1 KGHSH and CDR2 LQKENI. CDR3 length equals 14 residues. This CDR3 is CASSPQGQGSGYTF. As DNA, the CDR3 is TGTGCCAGCTCACCACAGGGACAGGGGTCTGGCTACACCTTC.

The V call is TRBV6-4, the J call TRBJ2-5; a possible D gene is TRBD2 (7 bases). V shed 2 bases and J shed 4 bases, with 8 bases lying between them. The CDR3 is made up of 13 amino acids. Germline assignment: CDR1 MRHNA and CDR2 SNTAGT. The CDR3 region is CASSDGGAETQYF. The DNA for the CDR3 is TGTGCCAGCAGTGACGGGGGGGCAGAGACCCAGTACTTC.

This clone has only a few counts. The V gene is TRBV19, the J gene TRBJ1-5, with 9 bases that match TRBD1. Germline CDR1 LNHDA, CDR2 SQIVND (reference sequence). The CDR3 totals 14 residues. The ends lost 5 bases at V and 5 bases at J; junction bases unmatched: 4. This CDR3 is CASSPTGGHQPQHF. The CDR3, as DNA: TGTGCCAGTAGTCCCACAGGGGGCCATCAGCCCCAGCATTTT.

This chain joins TRBV28 and TRBJ1-4; TRBD1 aligns across 7 bases. CDR1 and CDR2 (germline): MDHEN, SYDVKM. The V gene end was trimmed by 6 bases and the J gene end by 4 bases; junction bases not matched to a gene: 17. This CDR3 has 18 residues. The CDR3 reads CASSPPRTGRVGNEKLFF. CDR3 DNA sequence: TGTGCCAGCAGCCCCCCCCGGACAGGAAGGGTGGGTAATGAAAAACTGTTTTTT.

The chain combines TRBV2 with TRBJ2-3, with TRBD1 matching 11 bases. Per the germline V gene, CDR1 is SNHLY and CDR2 is FYNNEI. The CDR3 runs 16 residues. With 4 bases clipped from V and 5 bases from J, the junction kept 8 bases outside the gene matches. As DNA, the CDR3 is TGTGCCAGCAGTGTATCAGGGACAGGGGGTATAGATACGCAGTATTTT. Its protein is CASSVSGTGGIDTQYF.

V gene TRBV7-9 combines with J gene TRBJ1-1; D is possibly TRBD1 (6 bases). Germline values: CDR1 SEHNR, CDR2 FQNEAQ (reference sequence). The CDR3 runs to 13 residues. V was cut by 1 base and J by 6 bases, with 9 bases left in between. CDR3 bases: TGTGCCAGCAGCTTAGGGGCAGGGGCTGAAGCTTTCTTT. Its protein is CASSLGAGAEAFF.

The genes are TRBV7-2 and TRBJ2-7; D gene ambiguous. The CDR3 contains 14 residues. Germline loops: CDR1 SGHTA, CDR2 FQGNSA. Trimming removed 2 bases at V and 0 bases at J, with 8 bases between. DNA of the CDR3: TGTGCCAGCAGCTTATCTGTGAGCTCCTACGAGCAGTACTTC. Amino acids: CASSLSVSSYEQYF. Variable domain in full (rest from reference TRBV7-2 and TRBJ2-7): GAGVSQSPSNKVTEKGKDVELRCDPISGHTALYWYRQSLGQGLEFLIYFQGNSAPDKSGLPSDRFSAERTGGSVSTLTIQRTQQEDSAVYLCASSLSVSSYEQYFGPGTRLTVT.

The V and J genes are TRBV2 and TRBJ2-1; perhaps TRBD1 as D (5 bases). CDR1 and CDR2 from the germline V gene are SNHLY and FYNNEI. CDR3 length equals 13 residues. Trimming left V 3 bases short and J 7 bases short, with 10 bases between. The CDR3 loop is CASSDTGINEQFF. The DNA of the CDR3 is TGTGCCAGCAGTGATACAGGCATTAATGAGCAGTTCTTC.

The rearrangement joins TRBV7-2 to TRBJ1-4, with D tentatively TRBD1 (5 bases). V lost 5 bases and J 4 bases, leaving 14 bases between the germline ends. CDR3 length: 15 residues. CDR1 is SGHTA and CDR2 is FQGNSA in the germline V gene. The CDR3 protein is CASSRGGGGNEKLFF. The CDR3 DNA reads TGTGCCAGCAGCCGAGGCGGGGGAGGTAATGAAAAACTGTTTTTT.

The rearrangement joins TRBV18 to TRBJ1-2; 9 nucleotides agree with TRBD1. Germline V gene sequence: CDR1 KGHSH, CDR2 LQKENI. This CDR3 contains 15 residues. J lost 4 bases, V lost 3 bases, and 6 bases had no gene match. The CDR3 coding sequence is TGTGCCAGCTCACCGGAGGGACAGGGTGTCTATGGCTACACCTTC. Its translation is CASSPEGQGVYGYTF.

This clone has only a few counts. CDR3 DNA sequence: TGTGCCAGCAGCTCGGGACAGGCGGTCCTCACTGAAGCTTTCTTT. This translates into CASSSGQAVLTEAFF. This rearrangement joins TRBV6-5 to TRBJ1-1, with 8 bases lining up with TRBD1. In germline, CDR1 is MNHEY, CDR2 SVGAGI. The CDR3 contains 15 residues. Germline trimming cut 6 bases from V and 4 bases from J; bases unmatched to any gene: 10.

The CDR3 here is CATSDRERLETGELFF. Written as DNA, the CDR3 is TGTGCCACCTCAGACAGGGAACGTTTGGAGACCGGGGAGCTGTTTTTT. V and J are TRBV2 and TRBJ2-2, with TRBD1 matching over 7 bases. Unmatched junction bases numbered 16, after V lost 10 bases and J lost 5 bases. Germline CDR1 is SNHLY and CDR2 is FYNNEI. The CDR3 consists of 16 residues.

The chain uses TRBV7-2 and TRBJ1-5; 7 bases map to TRBD1. J gave up 7 bases and V 3 bases, and 6 bases lay outside the gene matches. CDR1 and CDR2 (germline): SGHTA, FQGNSA. This CDR3 spans 14 amino acids. The CDR3 is CASSLDRQGQPQHF. Here the CDR3 DNA reads TGTGCCAGCAGCTTGGACAGGCAGGGGCAGCCCCAGCATTTT.

The genes are TRBV2 and TRBJ1-5; D is ambiguous. The length of the CDR3 is 13 residues. V shed 3 bases and J shed 0 bases, with 3 bases lying between them. Germline V gives CDR1 SNHLY, CDR2 FYNNEI. The DNA of the CDR3 is TGTGCCAGCAGTGAGAGTAGCAATCAGCCCCAGCATTTT. Its translation is CASSESSNQPQHF.

The chain employs TRBV9 and TRBJ2-5; 8 bases agree with TRBD1. The V gene end was trimmed by 5 bases and the J gene end by 4 bases; junction bases not matched to a gene: 4. The germline gives CDR1 SGDLS, CDR2 YYNGEE. The CDR3 length is 13 residues. The CDR3 spells CASSGQGIETQYF. As DNA, the CDR3 is TGTGCCAGCAGTGGACAGGGCATAGAGACCCAGTACTTC.

The chain employs TRBV19 and TRBJ2-5; 12 nucleotides line up with TRBD2. Trimming removed 4 bases from V and 7 bases from J; junction bases left unmatched: 7. The CDR3 covers 15 residues. CDR1 and CDR2 (germline): LNHDA, SQIVND (reference sequence). CDR3 region: CASSTRTSGTGTQYF. DNA for the CDR3: TGTGCCAGTAGTACCAGGACTAGCGGGACCGGGACCCAGTACTTC.

This sequence joins TRBV7-9 and TRBJ2-5; TRBD2 aligns across 11 bases. J gave up 5 bases and V 5 bases, and 7 bases lay outside the gene matches. Germline V gene lookup returns CDR1 SEHNR and CDR2 FQNEAQ (reference sequence). This CDR3 has 15 residues. The CDR3 bases are TGTGCCAGCAGCGGCGATAGCGGGGGGGCGGAGACCCAGTACTTC. Protein sequence: CASSGDSGGAETQYF.

The V gene is TRBV7-2, the J gene TRBJ1-2; D remains unclear. The germline CDR1 and CDR2 sequences are SGHTA and FQGNSA. The V and J ends lost 1 base and 2 bases respectively, with 11 bases between them. CDR3 size: 15 residues. The CDR3 protein is CASSLERGLNYGYTF. The CDR3 DNA follows: TGTGCCAGCAGCTTAGAAAGAGGACTGAACTATGGCTACACCTTC.

V and J are TRBV5-6 and TRBJ1-4; D remains ambiguous. The V gene lost 0 bases and the J gene lost 6 bases, with 12 bases spanning the gap. The germline V gene has CDR1 SGHDT and CDR2 YYEEEE. CDR3 size: 15 residues. Written as DNA, the CDR3 is TGTGCCAGCAGCTTGGATCGGGGTGCGGATGAAAAACTGTTTTTT. Residues: CASSLDRGADEKLFF.

V is TRBV10-2 and J is TRBJ2-1; 15 positions agree with TRBD2. V trimming: 5 bases; J trimming: 15 bases; junction bases outside the gene matches: 11. This CDR3 contains 15 residues. Germline CDR1 is WSHSY and CDR2 is SAAADI. The CDR3 region is CASSRGLAGGLVWFF. CDR3 DNA: TGCGCCAGCAGTAGAGGACTAGCGGGAGGGTTAGTGTGGTTCTTC.

The chain employs TRBV27 and TRBJ1-2, with TRBD1 matching over 7 bases. This CDR3 is 14 amino acids long. Per the germline V gene, CDR1 is MNHEY and CDR2 is SMNVEV (reference sequence). The V and J ends lost 5 bases and 4 bases, in that order; junction bases with no gene match: 7. The CDR3: CASSRDSRFYGYTF. Here the CDR3 DNA reads TGTGCCAGCAGTAGGGACAGCCGATTCTATGGCTACACCTTC.